Below, one T cell receptor (beta chain) is given with its context. Its antigen is not identified. Sequencing targeted expressed TCRB transcripts, as all isolated RNA had been reverse transcribed. Some 4 million reads on average were seen across naive, central memory and regulatory T cell samples. Here immunoSEQ multiplex PCR was the method, and the copy in TCRdb shows in-frame clones only, minus some. The table has about 260,000 clones, roughly 20% seen once. This record belongs to a study of beta chain features in type 1 diabetes. Study results and limitations: Among all four CD4+ subsets, Type 1 diabetes patients had TCRB CDR3s that were moderately but significantly shorter.

The germline V gene encodes CDR1 SNHLY and CDR2 FYNNEI. The CDR3 runs 12 residues. V gave up 11 bases and J gave up 7 bases; unmatched junction bases: 5. The clonotype was recovered from a woman aged 40 to 50 with type 1 diabetes. The chain combines TRBV2 with TRBJ2-1; 10 bases line up with TRBD2. Specimen: naive CD4+ T cells from blood. The CDR3 reads CAGSGRSNEQFF. CDR3 coding DNA: TGTGCCGGTAGCGGGAGGTCGAATGAGCAGTTCTTC.